This record looks at one T cell receptor beta chain sequence and its context. Its recognized antigen is unknown. No clone much larger than this one lies a single base away; base qualities are absent. This entry belongs to a study of CD8 T cells in Susac syndrome (dated by TCRdb to about 2019). Concerning the study at large: The study used repertoire sequencing to test whether antigen drove CD8+ T cell activation and differentiation in Susac syndrome. Clonality of the CD8+ T cell repertoire was compared between eleven to twelve healthy donors, approximately 14 Susac syndrome patients and roughly 15 multiple sclerosis patients. Paper-wide results and their limitations: The study acknowledged that relatively few individuals were included in the TCR sequencing and HLA analysis.

Peripheral blood CD8+ and CD4+ T cells from healthy donors, Susac syndrome patients and multiple sclerosis patients were profiled using high-throughput TCR beta sequencing. Healthy donors were included as age- and sex-matched controls. Bulk CD8+ and CD4+ T cells were purified by magnetic negative isolation, while CD8+ TEMRA cells were enriched using FACS. Blood was drawn into EDTA tubes, processed within 24 hours, and PBMCs were isolated by density gradient centrifugation. PBMCs destined for TCR sequencing were cryopreserved in liquid nitrogen and later thawed in a 37 °C water bath. Purity of sorted or isolated CD4+, CD8+ and CD8+ TEMRA cells was at least 90%. RNA was extracted using the RNeasy kit, and roughly 0.45 to 1 microgram was reverse transcribed with random hexamers. The immunoSEQ multiplex PCR assay, which covers 54 Vbeta and 13 Jbeta segments, was used to amplify TCR beta CDR3 regions. Bias from PCR amplification was corrected by using a synthetic template baseline for primer optimization and for computational correction. The study's own analysis went as follows. Reads were annotated to V, D and J genes per IMGT and analyzed with immunoSEQ Analyzer, keeping only productive sequences. Clonality was calculated as one minus the Shannon entropy normalized by log2 of the number of productive unique sequences. For each patient and control, public and private clones were evaluated within the 100 most prevalent clones. A clone was defined as Susac-specific if it was absent from the healthy and MS cohorts, from some 980 published viral clones and from other ImmuneACCESS disease sequences. TCRdb handled the public reads itself, with Q25 trimming in fastp and clone calling in MiXCR, and kept productive beta chains. One record per CDR3 amino acid sequence lists the most common genes and DNA. For this entry, the V and J calls and clone size follow TCRdb and not the study's own pipeline. This sample holds about 120,000 distinct CDR3 sequences; roughly 92% were observed only once. The top ten clonotypes cover roughly 0.12% of the sample.

CDR1 and CDR2 are drawn from the germline V gene (reference sequence): DFQATT, SNEGSKA. There are 18 amino acids in the CDR3, from cysteine to phenylalanine inclusive. Only CDR3 DNA is held: 54 bases, read in frame from base 1. V is cut back by 4 bases and J by 4 bases, with 14 bases in the junction unmatched. Sequencing was carried out using CD8+ T cells from PBMCs. The chain links TRBV20-1 with TRBJ2-6; 9 bases in the junction line up with TRBD1. The receptor was derived from a human donor in good health. The CDR3 has the sequence CSAIDRGSLLEGANVLTF. The DNA reads TGCAGTGCTATTGACAGGGGGAGTCTGTTGGAAGGGGCCAACGTCCTGACTTTC.